Listed here are 22 T cell receptor beta chains from one sample, sequenced in a study of Graves' ophthalmopathy and Graves' hyperthyroidism. Scientists amplified the TCR beta CDR3 regions from RNA transcripts. The library came from an HTBI-primed first-round RT-PCR and a second-round multiplex PCR. One entry per CDR3 protein results from TCRdb running MiXCR on the multiplex PCR reads. The sample has about 210,000 distinct CDR3 sequences, 25% to 30% seen once. The material sequenced was peripheral blood. These receptors originate from a man in his fifties or sixties with Graves' ophthalmopathy.

There are many counts of this clonotype. The V gene is TRBV28, the J gene TRBJ1-2, with 10 bases matching TRBD1. CDR1 and CDR2 from the germline V gene are MDHEN and SYDVKM. The junction had 8 bases not matched to a gene; V was cut back by 6 bases and J by 7 bases. The CDR3 is made up of 14 amino acids. For the CDR3, the DNA is TGTGCCAGCAGACGACAGGGGGCGCAGGGTGGCTACACCTTC. Its protein product is CASRRQGAQGGYTF.

The table lists this clonotype with many counts. The chain employs TRBV6-1 and TRBJ2-2; 9 nucleotides match TRBD2. The trim removed 7 bases at V and 7 bases at J, leaving 7 bases unmatched. The CDR3 is made up of 14 amino acids. The germline gives CDR1 MNHNS, CDR2 SASEGT. The DNA for the CDR3 is TGTGCCAGCACCAAGCGGGAGGTAAACGGGGAGCTGTTTTTT. The encoded protein is CASTKREVNGELFF.

This clonotype was detected many times. This sequence joins TRBV11-2 and TRBJ2-5; D gene unclear. Germline V gives CDR1 SGHAT, CDR2 FQNNGV. CDR3 length equals 11 residues. Trimming left V 5 bases short and J 4 bases short, with 5 bases between. The CDR3 nucleotides are TGTGCCAGCAGCCAAGTAGAGACCCAGTACTTC. Amino acids: CASSQVETQYF.

This clonotype was detected ten times or more. The chain recombines TRBV2 with TRBJ1-1, with 11 positions matching TRBD1. The CDR3 length is 14 residues. Germline CDR1 and CDR2: SNHLY and FYNNEI. Germline trimming cut 8 bases from V and 6 bases from J; bases unmatched to any gene: 8. The CDR3 sequence is CASGTGGDNSEAFF. For the CDR3, the DNA is TGTGCCAGCGGGACAGGGGGGGACAATTCTGAAGCTTTCTTT.

The rearrangement joins TRBV28 to TRBJ1-1; D is perhaps TRBD1 (5 bases). This CDR3 is 12 amino acids long. Germline values: CDR1 MDHEN, CDR2 SYDVKM. Trimming stripped 10 bases from V and 2 bases from J, with 11 bases between. The CDR3 sequence is CATAGPNTEAFF. In DNA, the CDR3 is TGTGCCACCGCGGGGCCTAACACTGAAGCTTTCTTT.

This clonotype was seen many times. The CDR3 region is CSARDIGLAGNLHEQYF. The CDR3 DNA follows: TGCAGTGCTAGAGATATCGGACTAGCGGGAAATCTCCACGAGCAGTACTTC. This chain joins TRBV20-1 and TRBJ2-7; the match to TRBD2 covers 12 bases. The CDR3 sequence is 17 residues long. V shed 0 bases, J shed 5 bases, and the junction held 11 bases outside the gene matches. CDR1 is DFQATT and CDR2 is SNEGSKA in the germline V gene (reference sequence).

Here the CDR3 reads CASSLGIVNTEAFF. The CDR3 DNA sequence: TGTGCCAGCAGCTTGGGGATCGTGAACACTGAAGCTTTCTTT. The J gene is TRBJ1-1, the V gene TRBV7-8, with D unclear. CDR3 length: 14 amino acids. CDR1 and CDR2 from the germline V gene are SGHVS and FQNEAQ. V lost 3 bases, J lost 0 bases, and 8 bases lay in between. The full variable domain, its missing parts supplied by reference TRBV7-8 and TRBJ1-1, is GAGVSQSPRYKVAKRGQDVALRCDPISGHVSLFWYQQALGQGPEFLTYFQNEAQLDKSGLPSDRFFAERPEGSVSTLKIQRTQQEDSAVYLCASSLGIVNTEAFFGQGTRLTVV.

The chain couples TRBV12-3 or TRBV12-4 to TRBJ2-7, with 14 bases identical to TRBD2. The length of the CDR3 is 16 residues. Trimming removed 5 bases from V and 5 bases from J; junction bases left unmatched: 8. In nucleotides, the CDR3 is TGTGCCAGCAGTCCGTACGGGACTAGCGGGAGTCACGAGCAGTACTTC. It codes for CASSPYGTSGSHEQYF.

The chain uses TRBV6-1 and TRBJ2-7, with 7 bases lining up with TRBD2. V was clipped by 0 bases and J by 3 bases; unmatched bases: 11. Germline CDR1 MNHNS, CDR2 SASEGT. The CDR3 is 17 amino acids. The CDR3 spells CASSEALHMGGDYEQYF. DNA of the CDR3: TGTGCCAGCAGTGAAGCGCTTCATATGGGGGGGGACTACGAGCAGTACTTC.

This clonotype was found many times. CDR3 protein: CASSSTRTAYEQYF. As DNA, the CDR3 is TGTGCCAGCAGTTCCACTCGGACGGCATACGAGCAGTACTTC. The chain joins TRBV6-2 or TRBV6-3 to TRBJ2-7; no firm D call. V was cut by 4 bases and J by 4 bases, with 14 bases left in between. The CDR3 has 14 residues. The germline gives CDR1 MNHEY, CDR2 SVGEGT.

The rearrangement uses TRBV12-3 or TRBV12-4 and TRBJ1-2; D is perhaps TRBD1 (6 bases). There are 12 residues in the CDR3. Trimming left V 5 bases short and J 6 bases short, with 10 bases between. CDR3 region: CASSQGYDGYTF. The CDR3 DNA is TGTGCCAGCAGTCAGGGGTATGATGGCTACACCTTC.

Relative to its sample, this clonotype is medium-sized. V usage is TRBV6-5 and J usage is TRBJ2-5; 10 nucleotides match TRBD1. The CDR3 extends over 16 amino acids. J gave up 1 base and V 0 bases, and 2 bases lay outside the gene matches. Germline CDR1 reads MNHEY; CDR2 reads SVGAGI. The CDR3 nucleotides are TGTGCCAGCAGTTACTCGTGGGACAGGGGCCAAGAGACCCAGTACTTC. Protein sequence: CASSYSWDRGQETQYF.

The table lists this clonotype with many counts. This rearrangement joins TRBV7-2 to TRBJ2-5; D possibly corresponds to TRBD2 (6 bases). V was shortened by 0 bases and J by 4 bases, with 9 bases between the two germline ends. CDR1 is SGHTA, CDR2 FQGNSA, per germline. The CDR3 totals 14 residues. The DNA of the CDR3 is TGTGCCAGCAGCTTAGCCGGGAGAGCAGAGACCCAGTACTTC. Its translation: CASSLAGRAETQYF.

This clonotype was seen repeatedly, ten times or more. The chain employs TRBV18 and TRBJ1-5; D might be TRBD1 (6 bases). This CDR3 is 13 amino acids long. CDR1 KGHSH and CDR2 LQKENI come from the germline V gene. The V and J ends lost 3 bases and 9 bases respectively, with 12 bases between them. The CDR3 reads CASSPGTNGPQHF. The CDR3 coding sequence is TGTGCCAGCTCACCGGGGACAAATGGGCCCCAGCATTTT. The whole variable domain, filled in from reference TRBV18 and TRBJ1-5, reads NAGVMQNPRHLVRRRGQEARLRCSPMKGHSHVYWYRQLPEEGLKFMVYLQKENIIDESGMPKERFSAEFPKEGPSILRIQQVVRGDSAAYFCASSPGTNGPQHFGDGTRLSIL.

This clonotype has a count of ten or more. The V gene is TRBV12-3 or TRBV12-4, the J gene TRBJ1-6, with TRBD1 as a possible D gene (5 bases). CDR3 length: 13 amino acids. The V gene lost 9 bases and the J gene lost 4 bases, with 10 bases spanning the gap. The CDR3 protein is CASTGLYNSPLHF. CDR3 sequence (DNA): TGTGCCAGTACAGGACTGTATAATTCACCCCTCCACTTT.

This clonotype was observed at least ten times. V usage is TRBV11-3 and J usage is TRBJ1-1; TRBD1 might be the D (5 bases). V shed 1 base and J shed 5 bases, with 11 bases lying between them. The CDR3 runs to 14 residues. The germline CDR1 and CDR2 sequences are SGHNT and YENEEA. CDR3 DNA: TGTGCCAGCAGCTTAGGGGGGATAAATACTGAAGCTTTCTTT. Protein product: CASSLGGINTEAFF.

This clonotype has at least ten counts. DNA for the CDR3: TGTGCCAGTAAACACGACAGGGTCCGAGGCGGGGAGCTGTTTTTT. Translated, it gives CASKHDRVRGGELFF. The chain couples TRBV28 to TRBJ2-2, with 7 bases aligning to TRBD1. Germline CDR1 MDHEN, CDR2 SYDVKM. Trimming at V came to 9 bases and at J to 7 bases, leaving 14 bases not matched to a gene. CDR3 length equals 15 residues.

This clonotype occurred many times. The J gene is TRBJ2-7, the V gene TRBV11-2; D not resolved. Trimming cost V 0 bases and J 9 bases, with 9 bases left between them. The CDR3 is 12 amino acids. Per germline, CDR1 SGHAT and CDR2 FQNNGV. CDR3 in amino acids: CASSLDQSWQYF. For the CDR3, the DNA is TGTGCCAGCAGCTTAGATCAGAGTTGGCAGTACTTC.

The J gene is TRBJ1-1, the V gene TRBV5-1; D is unresolved. Germline CDR1 reads SGHRS; CDR2 reads YFSETQ. The length of the CDR3 is 14 residues. V was trimmed by 1 base and J by 3 bases, leaving 10 bases between them. The CDR3 sequence is CASSLRRLYTEAFF. CDR3 DNA sequence: TGCGCCAGCAGCTTGCGTCGGCTGTACACTGAAGCTTTCTTT.

This clonotype was found many times. This chain uses TRBV29-1 with TRBJ1-1; D gene uncertain. Germline V lookup: CDR1 SQVTM, CDR2 ANQGSEA. V lost 4 bases to trimming and J lost 1 base, with 10 bases between them. The CDR3 spans 13 residues. CDR3 in DNA: TGCAGCGTTGGACACCCCGGGAACACTGAAGCTTTCTTT. Protein: CSVGHPGNTEAFF.

Ten or more counts support this clonotype. The chain combines TRBV7-8 with TRBJ2-2; 13 bases map to TRBD2. Losses at the gene ends were 2 bases for V and 6 bases for J; bases not matched to a gene: 12. Germline V CDR1 and CDR2: SGHVS, FQNEAQ. CDR3 length: 19 residues. CDR3 in DNA: TGTGCCAGCAGCTTATTTGGACTAGCGGGAGCCCGCGAACCCGGGGAGCTGTTTTTT. It specifies CASSLFGLAGAREPGELFF.

The V call is TRBV6-1, the J call TRBJ2-7, with 8 bases identical to TRBD1. CDR1 and CDR2 (germline): MNHNS, SASEGT. V shed 5 bases, J shed 0 bases, and the junction held 6 bases outside the gene matches. This CDR3 is 15 amino acids long. The CDR3 here is CASSPPGQASYEQYF. CDR3 coding DNA: TGTGCCAGCAGTCCACCGGGACAGGCCTCCTACGAGCAGTACTTC.